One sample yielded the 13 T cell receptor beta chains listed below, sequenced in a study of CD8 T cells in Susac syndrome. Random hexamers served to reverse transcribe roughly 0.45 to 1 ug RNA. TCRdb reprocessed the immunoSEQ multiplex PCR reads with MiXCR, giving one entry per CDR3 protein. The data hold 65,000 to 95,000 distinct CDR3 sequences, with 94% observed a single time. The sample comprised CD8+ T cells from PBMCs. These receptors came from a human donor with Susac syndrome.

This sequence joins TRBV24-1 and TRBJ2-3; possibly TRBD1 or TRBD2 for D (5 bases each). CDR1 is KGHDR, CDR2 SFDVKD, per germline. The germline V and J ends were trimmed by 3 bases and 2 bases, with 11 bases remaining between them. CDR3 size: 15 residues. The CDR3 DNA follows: TGTGCCACCAGTGATGCAGGGACCTACACAGATACGCAGTATTTT. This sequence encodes CATSDAGTYTDTQYF.

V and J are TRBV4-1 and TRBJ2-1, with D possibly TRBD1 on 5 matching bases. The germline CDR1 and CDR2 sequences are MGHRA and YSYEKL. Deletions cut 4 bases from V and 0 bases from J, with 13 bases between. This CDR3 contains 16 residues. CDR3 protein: CASSLSTAGSYNEQFF. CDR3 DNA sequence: TGCGCCAGCAGCCTTTCGACAGCCGGCTCCTACAATGAGCAGTTCTTC.

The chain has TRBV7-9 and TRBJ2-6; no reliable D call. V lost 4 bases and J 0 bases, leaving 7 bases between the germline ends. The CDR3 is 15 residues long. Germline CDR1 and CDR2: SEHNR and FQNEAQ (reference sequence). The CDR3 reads CASSSTISGANVLTF. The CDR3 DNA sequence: TGTGCCAGCAGCTCTACGATCTCTGGGGCCAACGTCCTGACTTTC.

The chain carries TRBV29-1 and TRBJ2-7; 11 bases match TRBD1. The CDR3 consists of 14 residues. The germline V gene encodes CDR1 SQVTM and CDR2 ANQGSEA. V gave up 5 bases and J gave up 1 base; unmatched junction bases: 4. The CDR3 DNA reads TGCAGCGTTTACGGACAGGGGGCTTCCTACGAGCAGTACTTC. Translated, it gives CSVYGQGASYEQYF.

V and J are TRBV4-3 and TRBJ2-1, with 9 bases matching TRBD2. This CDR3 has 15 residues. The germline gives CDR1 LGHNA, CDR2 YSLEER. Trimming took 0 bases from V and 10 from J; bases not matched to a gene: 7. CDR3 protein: CASSQDRAGGGEQFF. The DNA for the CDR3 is TGCGCCAGCAGCCAAGATCGAGCGGGAGGTGGAGAGCAGTTCTTC.

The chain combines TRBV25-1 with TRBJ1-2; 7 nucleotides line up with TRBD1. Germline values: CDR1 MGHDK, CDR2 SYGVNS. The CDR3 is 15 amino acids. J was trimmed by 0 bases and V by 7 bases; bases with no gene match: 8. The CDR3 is CASIGTDRSNYGYTF. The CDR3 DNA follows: TGTGCCAGCATTGGAACGGACAGGTCTAACTATGGCTACACCTTC.

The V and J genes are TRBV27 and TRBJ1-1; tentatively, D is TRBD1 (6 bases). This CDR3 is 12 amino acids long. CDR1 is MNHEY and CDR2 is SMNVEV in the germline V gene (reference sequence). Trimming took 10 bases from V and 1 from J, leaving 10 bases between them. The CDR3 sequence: CATRTENTEAFF. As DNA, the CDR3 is TGTGCCACCCGGACAGAGAACACTGAAGCTTTCTTT.

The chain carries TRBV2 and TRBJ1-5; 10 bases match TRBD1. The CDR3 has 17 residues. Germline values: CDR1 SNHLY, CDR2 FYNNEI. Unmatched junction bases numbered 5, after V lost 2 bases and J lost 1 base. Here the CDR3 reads CASSEQGQGLSNQPQHF. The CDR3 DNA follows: TGTGCCAGCAGTGAACAGGGACAGGGGTTAAGCAATCAGCCCCAGCATTTT.

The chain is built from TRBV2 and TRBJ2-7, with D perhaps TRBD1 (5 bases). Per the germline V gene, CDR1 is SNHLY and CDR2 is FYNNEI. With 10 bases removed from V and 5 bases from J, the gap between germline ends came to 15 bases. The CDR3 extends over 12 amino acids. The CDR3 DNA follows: TGTGCCATTGAGCAGGCAGGGAACGAGCAGTACTTC. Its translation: CAIEQAGNEQYF.

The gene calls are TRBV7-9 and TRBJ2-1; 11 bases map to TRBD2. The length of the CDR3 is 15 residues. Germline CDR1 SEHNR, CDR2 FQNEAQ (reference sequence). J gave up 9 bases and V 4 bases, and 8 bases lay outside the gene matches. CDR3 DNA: TGTGCCAGCAGCTCTAGCGGGGGGCCATGGCGTGAGCAGTTCTTC. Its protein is CASSSSGGPWREQFF.

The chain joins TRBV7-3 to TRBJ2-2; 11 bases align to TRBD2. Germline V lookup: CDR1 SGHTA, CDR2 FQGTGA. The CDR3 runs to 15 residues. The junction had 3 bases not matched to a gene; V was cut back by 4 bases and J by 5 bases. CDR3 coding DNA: TGTGCCAGCAGCTCTGCTAGCGGGAGGACCGGGGAGCTGTTTTTT. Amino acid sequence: CASSSASGRTGELFF. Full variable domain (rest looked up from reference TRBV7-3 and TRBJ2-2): GAGVSQTPSNKVTEKGKYVELRCDPISGHTALYWYRQSLGQGPEFLIYFQGTGAADDSGLPNDRFFAVRPEGSVSTLKIQRTERGDSAVYLCASSSASGRTGELFFGEGSRLTVL.

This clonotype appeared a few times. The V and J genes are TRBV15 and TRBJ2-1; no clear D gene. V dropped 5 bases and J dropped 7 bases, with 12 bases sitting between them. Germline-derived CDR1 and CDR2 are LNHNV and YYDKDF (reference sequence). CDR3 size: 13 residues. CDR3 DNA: TGTGCCACCAGCCCTGACCCTCCAAATGAGCAGTTCTTC. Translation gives CATSPDPPNEQFF.

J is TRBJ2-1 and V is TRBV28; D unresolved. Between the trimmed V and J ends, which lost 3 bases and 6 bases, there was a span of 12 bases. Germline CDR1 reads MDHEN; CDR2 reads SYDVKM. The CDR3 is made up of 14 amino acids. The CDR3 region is CASSFSNSLNEQFF. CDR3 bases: TGTGCCAGCAGTTTCTCAAATTCGCTCAATGAGCAGTTCTTC.